Listed below are T cell receptor beta chains from one sample, sequenced in a study of identical twins. TCRdb re-analysed the 5' RACE reads in MiXCR, keeping a single row per CDR3 protein. The sample shows fewer than 250,000 distinct CDR3 sequences, approximately 6.8% of them seen only once. This sample also appeared in a second study, on yellow fever vaccine responses in identical twins.

The sample comprised CD8+ T cells sorted from blood. These receptors all come from a woman aged 18-29 years in good health. Each CDR3 is given with its conserved first and last residue. Fields, in order: clone size, J gene, V gene, D gene, CDR3 DNA, CDR3 protein. D genes are given only for firm matches. Expanded clones are given a class, and other clones once, few, many or no size at all.

clone size: -; J gene: TRBJ2-5; V gene: TRBV12-3/TRBV12-4; D gene: -; CDR3 DNA: TGTGCCAGCACCAGAGGGGGGGGGCGAGAGACCCAGTACTTC; CDR3 protein: CASTRGGGRETQYF
clone size: -; J gene: TRBJ2-1; V gene: TRBV20-1; D gene: TRBD2; CDR3 DNA: TGCAGTGCTAGGCCGGGGGGGAGTGAGCAGTTCTTC; CDR3 protein: CSARPGGSEQFF
clone size: -; J gene: TRBJ1-1; V gene: TRBV27; D gene: TRBD1; CDR3 DNA: TGTGCCAGCCGGACAGGCGGCGGGGACGCTTTCTTT; CDR3 protein: CASRTGGGDAFF
clone size: -; J gene: TRBJ2-3; V gene: TRBV27; D gene: -; CDR3 DNA: TGTGCCAGCAGTCCCCAGGGATATATTTTCGATACGCAGTATTTT; CDR3 protein: CASSPQGYIFDTQYF
clone size: many; J gene: TRBJ2-1; V gene: TRBV19; D gene: -; CDR3 DNA: TGTGCCAGTATGAGAGGAGGTGAGCAGTTCTTC; CDR3 protein: CASMRGGEQFF
clone size: few; J gene: TRBJ2-1; V gene: TRBV19; D gene: -; CDR3 DNA: TGTGCCAGTAGTATAGCCCCGGCTAGTTACAATGAGCAGTTCTTC; CDR3 protein: CASSIAPASYNEQFF
clone size: many; J gene: TRBJ2-7; V gene: TRBV12-3/TRBV12-4; D gene: -; CDR3 DNA: TGTGCCAGCAGTTTAGGGGAAAGCTCCTACGAGCAGTACTTC; CDR3 protein: CASSLGESSYEQYF
clone size: -; J gene: TRBJ1-1; V gene: TRBV29-1; D gene: -; CDR3 DNA: TGCAGCGTTGTGGAAGGCAGGAACACTGAAGCTTTCTTT; CDR3 protein: CSVVEGRNTEAFF
clone size: many; J gene: TRBJ2-5; V gene: TRBV2; D gene: -; CDR3 DNA: TGTGCCACCTCCCCGGCATTCGGCCAAGAGACCCAGTACTTC; CDR3 protein: CATSPAFGQETQYF
clone size: -; J gene: TRBJ2-3; V gene: TRBV6-4; D gene: TRBD2; CDR3 DNA: TGTGCCAGCAGTGACTCGGCTAGCGGGAGGTCAGATACGCAGTATTTT; CDR3 protein: CASSDSASGRSDTQYF
clone size: many; J gene: TRBJ2-3; V gene: TRBV12-3/TRBV12-4; D gene: -; CDR3 DNA: TGTGCCAGCAGTCGAGGACGGAGCACAGATACGCAGTATTTT; CDR3 protein: CASSRGRSTDTQYF
clone size: few; J gene: TRBJ2-5; V gene: TRBV27; D gene: TRBD1; CDR3 DNA: TGTGCCAGCAGTGGACAGGGAGCAGAGACCCAGTACTTC; CDR3 protein: CASSGQGAETQYF
clone size: many; J gene: TRBJ2-5; V gene: TRBV7-8; D gene: TRBD1; CDR3 DNA: TGTGCCAGCAGCTTGACTAGGACAGGGTTTAGTGAGACCCAGTACTTC; CDR3 protein: CASSLTRTGFSETQYF
clone size: few; J gene: TRBJ2-2; V gene: TRBV7-8; D gene: TRBD1; CDR3 DNA: TGTGCCAGCAGCCCCGACAGGGTCCCGAACACCGGGGAGCTGTTTTTT; CDR3 protein: CASSPDRVPNTGELFF
clone size: many; J gene: TRBJ2-3; V gene: TRBV6-1; D gene: TRBD2; CDR3 DNA: TGTGCCAGCGGCCTAGCGGGAGGGTCTGATACGCAGTATTTT; CDR3 protein: CASGLAGGSDTQYF
clone size: few; J gene: TRBJ2-5; V gene: TRBV7-9; D gene: TRBD2; CDR3 DNA: TGTGCCAGCAGCTTGAGGACTAGCCAAGAGACCCAGTACTTC; CDR3 protein: CASSLRTSQETQYF
clone size: few; J gene: TRBJ2-3; V gene: TRBV24-1; D gene: -; CDR3 DNA: TGTGCCACTCAGGAGGCAGGTACCACAGATACGCAGTATTTT; CDR3 protein: CATQEAGTTDTQYF
clone size: few; J gene: TRBJ2-3; V gene: TRBV6-1; D gene: TRBD1; CDR3 DNA: TGTGCCAGCAGCTCAGAGACAGGGGGTACAGATACGCAGTATTTT; CDR3 protein: CASSSETGGTDTQYF
clone size: few; J gene: TRBJ2-5; V gene: TRBV11-2; D gene: -; CDR3 DNA: TGTGCCAGCAATCAGGGGGGGGAGACCCAGTACTTC; CDR3 protein: CASNQGGETQYF
clone size: -; J gene: TRBJ2-6; V gene: TRBV2; D gene: TRBD1; CDR3 DNA: TGTGCCAGCACTGCGACAGGGGGGACTGGGGCCAACGTCCTGACTTTC; CDR3 protein: CASTATGGTGANVLTF
clone size: -; J gene: TRBJ1-2; V gene: TRBV10-3; D gene: -; CDR3 DNA: TGTGCCATCCTTACGACAGGAGCCTATGGCTACACCTTC; CDR3 protein: CAILTTGAYGYTF